The clone carrying this T cell receptor (beta chain) was picked up a small number of times. Separate cDNA molecules each had unique molecular identifiers attached to them. TCRdb re-called the 5' RACE reads with MiXCR, one entry per CDR3 protein. The sample shows approximately 65,000 distinct CDR3 sequences, roughly 12% of them seen only once. This entry is derived from a study of early T cells in non-severe SARS-CoV-2 infection. CDR3 length: 15 residues. V lost 3 bases to trimming and J lost 4 bases; unmatched junction nucleotides: 5. CDR1 is LGHDT and CDR2 is YNNKEL in the germline V gene (reference sequence).

This rearrangement joins TRBV3-1 to TRBJ1-1, with 10 bases fitting TRBD1. Specimen: whole blood, collected at baseline. This TCR was sampled from an adult who was a healthcare worker with PCR-confirmed SARS-CoV-2 infection or an uninfected control (not recorded which). CDR3 in amino acids: CASSHHGQGGTEAFF. CDR3 nucleotides: TGTGCCAGCAGCCACCACGGACAGGGGGGCACTGAAGCTTTCTTT.